This T cell receptor (beta chain) originates from a study of regulatory T cells in long-lasting Graves disease. Background on the study: Graves' patients who were just diagnosed had used antithyroid drugs for under 3 months.

Study-level findings and limits: TCR diversity was lower in persistent than newly diagnosed Graves' disease.

The authors built TCR beta libraries using iRepertoire HTBI primers and Arm-PCR of CDR3 regions. TCRdb independently ran MiXCR on the multiplex PCR reads; one entry per CDR3 protein. Of 400,000 to 550,000 distinct CDR3 sequences detected, about 15% appear once; the ten largest clones hold about 10%. Time point defined: newly diagnosed GD, antithyroid drugs for less than 3 months. Extracted RNA from PBMCs served as the source of the TCR library. The CDR3 extends over 16 amino acids. V was clipped by 2 bases and J by 2 bases; unmatched bases: 5. Germline V gene sequence: CDR1 MNHNS, CDR2 SASEGT. Many counts were recorded for this clonotype. Its target is unknown. These data were likewise used in another study, on T cells in Graves' hyperthyroidism and ophthalmopathy. That paper adds: From stable hyperthyroidism, ophthalmopathy was set apart by a 13 V-J model.

The clonotype originates from a woman aged 25 to 39 with Graves disease. The rearrangement uses TRBV6-1 and TRBJ1-3, with TRBD1 matching over 8 bases. The specimen was peripheral blood mononuclear cells (PBMCs), collected at new diagnosis, from a patient treated with antithyroid drugs. As DNA, the CDR3 is TGTGCCAGCAGTGAATTGAAACAGGGGGCTGGAAACACCATATATTTT. It is translated as CASSELKQGAGNTIYF.